Following are 28 T cell receptor beta chains from one sample sequenced in a study of CD8 T cells in Susac syndrome. Reverse transcription used about 0.5 to 1 ug RNA and random hexamers. TCRdb ran MiXCR on the immunoSEQ multiplex PCR reads and lists one entry per CDR3 protein. This sample has about 140,000 distinct CDR3 sequences; approximately 96% occur once, and the top ten carry approximately 0.11%. The sequenced sample was CD4+ T cells from PBMCs. Receptor source: a human donor with multiple sclerosis.

The chain has TRBV5-1 and TRBJ2-7; D is undetermined. Germline values: CDR1 SGHRS, CDR2 YFSETQ. The CDR3 is made up of 13 amino acids. V gave up 7 bases and J gave up 2 bases, with 13 bases separating them. DNA of the CDR3: TGCGCCAGCGGCCCTGGACGGCCCTACGAGCAGTACTTC. This translates into CASGPGRPYEQYF.

This sequence joins TRBV7-2 and TRBJ1-5; TRBD1 might be the D (6 bases). V shed 5 bases and J shed 0 bases, with 14 bases lying between them. The CDR3 runs 16 residues. CDR1 and CDR2 from the germline V gene are SGHTA and FQGNSA. The CDR3 region is CASSRRGSVSNQPQHF. CDR3 DNA sequence: TGTGCCAGCAGCAGGAGGGGGAGCGTTAGCAATCAGCCCCAGCATTTT.

The J gene is TRBJ1-1, the V gene TRBV14, with 7 bases fitting TRBD1. J was trimmed by 1 base and V by 4 bases; bases with no gene match: 9. The CDR3 spans 16 residues. Germline lookup yields CDR1 SGHDN and CDR2 FVKESK. The CDR3: CASSPGTVLSNTEAFF. CDR3 coding DNA: TGTGCCAGCAGCCCCGGGACAGTTCTTTCGAACACTGAAGCTTTCTTT.

This chain connects TRBV24-1 to TRBJ1-2; D is undetermined. From germline, CDR1 is KGHDR and CDR2 SFDVKD. The CDR3 contains 12 residues. V dropped 6 bases and J dropped 7 bases, with 11 bases sitting between them. The CDR3 DNA sequence: TGTGCCACCAGTCACCTATTCGGTGGCTACACCTTC. It encodes CATSHLFGGYTF.

The chain employs TRBV7-7 and TRBJ2-3; D may match TRBD1 or TRBD2 (6 bases each). Deletions cut 1 base from V and 4 bases from J, with 9 bases between. CDR3 length: 14 amino acids. Germline CDR1 and CDR2: SSHAT and FNYEAQ (reference sequence). The DNA for the CDR3 is TGTGCCAGCAGCTTAGATAGGGGGGCAGATACGCAGTATTTT. As protein: CASSLDRGADTQYF.

The rearrangement links TRBV29-1 to TRBJ1-1; D is uncertain. Germline V CDR1 and CDR2: SQVTM, ANQGSEA. The CDR3 runs to 13 residues. Between the trimmed V and J ends, which lost 6 bases and 1 base, there was a span of 12 bases. CDR3 sequence: CSVAGRQNTEAFF. For the CDR3, the DNA is TGCAGCGTCGCGGGGAGACAGAACACTGAAGCTTTCTTT. The full variable domain, rest sourced from reference TRBV29-1 and TRBJ1-1, is SAVISQKPSRDICQRGTSLTIQCQVDSQVTMMFWYRQQPGQSLTLIATANQGSEATYESGFVIDKFPISRPNLTFSTLTVSNMSPEDSSIYLCSVAGRQNTEAFFGQGTRLTVV.

This chain joins TRBV7-9 and TRBJ2-7; D not resolved. Germline V lookup: CDR1 SEHNR, CDR2 FQNEAQ (reference sequence). The CDR3 is 12 amino acids. The V end was cut by 4 bases, the J end by 3 bases, with 7 bases between. The DNA of the CDR3 is TGTGCCAGCAGCTCTGGGGTCTACGAGCAGTACTTC. This encodes CASSSGVYEQYF.

This rearrangement joins TRBV9 to TRBJ2-5, with D perhaps given as TRBD1 or TRBD2 (5 bases each). CDR1 is SGDLS, CDR2 YYNGEE, per germline. This CDR3 spans 14 amino acids. Trimming took off 4 bases at V and 8 bases at J, with 18 bases between the two ends. CDR3 amino acids: CASSPRVGGGTQYF. CDR3 in DNA: TGTGCCAGCAGCCCCAGGGTCGGCGGAGGAACCCAGTACTTC.

The genes are TRBV29-1 and TRBJ1-4; weak D call: TRBD1 (6 bases). From germline, CDR1 is SQVTM and CDR2 ANQGSEA. The CDR3 is made up of 14 amino acids. Trimming pared 5 bases from V and 0 bases from J, leaving 10 bases between. CDR3 bases: TGCAGCGTTAAAAAGGGGGCAACTAATGAAAAACTGTTTTTT. This encodes CSVKKGATNEKLFF.

The gene calls are TRBV27 and TRBJ1-6; D is uncertain. Germline-derived CDR1 and CDR2 are MNHEY and SMNVEV (reference sequence). CDR3 length: 12 residues. V lost 8 bases and J lost 6, with 8 bases in between. In DNA, the CDR3 is TGTGCCAGCGGCCGGTTTAATTCACCCCTCCACTTT. Translation: CASGRFNSPLHF.

This chain links TRBV30 with TRBJ2-5; D is ambiguous. V gave up 2 bases and J gave up 2 bases, with 9 bases separating them. CDR1 is GTSNPN, CDR2 SVGIG, per germline (reference sequence). The CDR3 contains 13 residues. CDR3 region: CAWSLNRQETQYF. The CDR3 bases are TGTGCCTGGAGTTTGAACCGTCAAGAGACCCAGTACTTC.

The chain has TRBV5-1 and TRBJ2-3; 9 bases agree with TRBD2. The germline V gene has CDR1 SGHRS and CDR2 YFSETQ. The V segment lost 4 bases and the J segment 2 bases; nucleotides outside the gene matches: 8. The CDR3 runs 16 residues. CDR3 sequence reads: CASSPTTSGNTDTQYF. The CDR3 DNA is TGCGCCAGCAGCCCGACGACTAGCGGCAACACAGATACGCAGTATTTT.

V and J are TRBV12-3 or TRBV12-4 and TRBJ1-1; D is unresolved. The CDR3 totals 14 residues. V lost 5 bases and J lost 2, with 12 bases in between. The CDR3 DNA reads as TGTGCCAGCAGTCTGACCTTCGGAAACACTGAAGCTTTCTTT. This codes for CASSLTFGNTEAFF.

The genes are TRBV6-5 and TRBJ1-1; TRBD1 matches at 9 bases. From germline, CDR1 is MNHEY and CDR2 SVGAGI. The CDR3 totals 14 residues. V was pared by 4 bases and J by 8 bases, with 8 bases of the junction left unmatched. This CDR3 reads CASSSQLGTGEAFF. DNA for the CDR3: TGTGCCAGCAGTTCCCAACTTGGGACAGGGGAAGCTTTCTTT.

The J gene is TRBJ1-1, the V gene TRBV30; no clear D gene. Per the germline V gene, CDR1 is GTSNPN and CDR2 is SVGIG (reference sequence). The CDR3 has 13 amino acids. Trimming stripped 3 bases from V and 3 bases from J, with 11 bases between. DNA for the CDR3: TGTGCCTGGAGCGTACGAACGGACACTGAAGCTTTCTTT. Its protein is CAWSVRTDTEAFF.

V usage is TRBV15 and J usage is TRBJ2-7, with 7 nucleotides matching TRBD2. J gave up 4 bases and V 2 bases, and 5 bases lay outside the gene matches. From germline, CDR1 is LNHNV and CDR2 YYDKDF (reference sequence). This CDR3 contains 14 residues. The CDR3 coding sequence is TGTGCCACCAGCAGATCTCGGGGGGAGTACGAGCAGTACTTC. Residues: CATSRSRGEYEQYF.

This chain uses TRBV6-6 with TRBJ2-7; D is perhaps TRBD1 (6 bases). V lost 7 bases and J 6 bases, leaving 10 bases between the germline ends. Germline values: CDR1 MNHNY, CDR2 SVGAGI (reference sequence). The CDR3 spans 11 residues. The CDR3 region is CASTTGLEQYF. In DNA form, the CDR3 reads TGTGCCAGCACGACAGGCCTCGAGCAGTACTTC.

This chain joins TRBV23-1 and TRBJ2-7, with TRBD1 identical over 8 bases. TRBV23-1 is an ORF, and what it does is uncertain. The CDR3 is 14 amino acids. V gave up 5 bases and J gave up 5 bases; unmatched junction bases: 8. CDR3 region: CASSTRDRRNEQYF. The CDR3 region has the DNA TGCGCCAGCAGTACCCGGGACAGGCGTAACGAGCAGTACTTC.

CDR3 residues: CSAGPWGQGRGEQFF. The CDR3 DNA sequence: TGCAGTGCTGGCCCTTGGGGACAGGGCCGTGGTGAGCAGTTCTTC. The chain couples TRBV20-1 to TRBJ2-1; 9 bases are shared with TRBD1. The CDR3 spans 15 residues. The V and J ends lost 5 bases and 9 bases, in that order; junction bases with no gene match: 14. The V gene's germline CDR1 is DFQATT and CDR2 SNEGSKA (reference sequence).

The V call is TRBV2, the J call TRBJ2-5, with 8 bases fitting TRBD1. This CDR3 region has 13 residues. In germline, CDR1 is SNHLY, CDR2 FYNNEI. The V gene end was trimmed by 7 bases and the J gene end by 3 bases; junction bases not matched to a gene: 4. CDR3 in amino acids: CASNPQGEETQYF. The CDR3 coding sequence is TGTGCCAGCAACCCACAGGGGGAAGAGACCCAGTACTTC. Supplemented by reference TRBV2 and TRBJ2-5, the full variable domain reads EPEVTQTPSHQVTQMGQEVILRCVPISNHLYFYWYRQILGQKVEFLVSFYNNEISEKSEIFDDQFSVERPDGSNFTLKIRSTKLEDSAMYFCASNPQGEETQYFGPGTRLLVL.

This chain uses TRBV30 with TRBJ2-2, with no clear D. V shed 4 bases and J shed 10 bases, with 16 bases lying between them. Germline CDR1 reads GTSNPN; CDR2 reads SVGIG (reference sequence). The CDR3 is 13 amino acids. CDR3 coding DNA: TGTGCCTGGATTGGTTTGGCAGTCGAGGAGCTGTTTTTT. Its protein is CAWIGLAVEELFF.

V gene TRBV20-1 combines with J gene TRBJ2-5; 8 nucleotides agree with TRBD1. CDR1 DFQATT and CDR2 SNEGSKA come from the germline V gene (reference sequence). Trimming cost V 1 base and J 7 bases; bases outside gene matches: 2. The CDR3 has 12 amino acids. CDR3 residues: CSARGTGGTQYF. The CDR3 coding sequence is TGCAGTGCTAGAGGAACAGGGGGGACCCAGTACTTC.

This clonotype was found once. V gene TRBV4-1 combines with J gene TRBJ2-1; no firm D call. V was cut by 4 bases and J by 2 bases, with 21 bases left in between. The length of the CDR3 is 18 residues. Germline V CDR1 and CDR2: MGHRA, YSYEKL. As DNA, the CDR3 is TGCGCCAGCAGCCGAAAAGGACCCGCTCTGGGAACCTACAATGAGCAGTTCTTC. This gives the protein CASSRKGPALGTYNEQFF.

This clonotype was recorded only once. V and J are TRBV29-1 and TRBJ2-1, with D possibly TRBD2 on 6 matching bases. The V end was cut by 3 bases, the J end by 4 bases, with 10 bases between. Germline CDR1 reads SQVTM; CDR2 reads ANQGSEA. The CDR3 length is 13 residues. CDR3: CSVDLGRYNEQFF. The CDR3 bases are TGCAGCGTTGATCTTGGGAGGTACAATGAGCAGTTCTTC.

The rearrangement joins TRBV7-2 to TRBJ2-7; the match to TRBD1 covers 9 bases. CDR3 length: 13 residues. The V gene's germline CDR1 is SGHTA and CDR2 FQGNSA. The trim removed 7 bases at V and 2 bases at J, leaving 3 bases unmatched. The CDR3 sequence: CASTRQGAYEQYF. In nucleotides, the CDR3 is TGTGCCAGCACCCGACAGGGGGCCTACGAGCAGTACTTC.

The chain uses TRBV18 and TRBJ1-5; the D is unclear. The CDR3 is 14 amino acids. CDR1 and CDR2 from the germline V gene are KGHSH and LQKENI. V lost 3 bases and J lost 3, with 9 bases in between. The CDR3 here is CASSPSQSNQPQHF. CDR3 DNA: TGTGCCAGCTCACCTAGCCAATCCAATCAGCCCCAGCATTTT.

The chain joins TRBV3-1 to TRBJ2-7; D assignment may be TRBD1 or TRBD2 (5 bases each). V shed 5 bases and J shed 3 bases, with 8 bases lying between them. This CDR3 comprises 12 residues. Germline V gene sequence: CDR1 LGHDT, CDR2 YNNKEL (reference sequence). The CDR3 loop reads CASSGTVYEQYF. The CDR3 DNA is TGTGCCAGCAGCGGGACGGTCTACGAGCAGTACTTC.

This clonotype occurred once. The V call is TRBV5-1, the J call TRBJ1-1, with a possible D match to TRBD1 (6 bases). The germline V gene encodes CDR1 SGHRS and CDR2 YFSETQ. The CDR3 loop spans 15 amino acids. V gave up 4 bases and J gave up 2 bases, with 15 bases separating them. CDR3 DNA sequence: TGCGCCAGCAGCGGGAGTTGGACAGCAAACACTGAAGCTTTCTTT. It is translated as CASSGSWTANTEAFF.